One and the same sample provided the 11 T cell receptor beta chains below, sequenced in a study of T-cell memory formation after mild COVID-19. TCRdb reprocessed the 5' RACE reads with MiXCR, giving one entry per CDR3 protein. The repertoire holds 150,000 to 200,000 distinct CDR3 sequences, with around a tenth as singletons. Sequencing was done on a sample of PBMCs or a T cell subset sorted from them (not recorded which). The origin of the receptors is a young man who had mild COVID-19 (a few samples of this study predate the infection). Cell type and time point are not known.

V gene TRBV25-1 combines with J gene TRBJ2-2; D is ambiguous. The CDR3 sequence is 12 residues long. CDR1 is MGHDK, CDR2 SYGVNS, per germline. Trimming pared 6 bases from V and 4 bases from J, leaving 6 bases between. CDR3 sequence: CASRPPTGELFF. Written as DNA, the CDR3 is TGTGCCAGCAGACCCCCCACCGGGGAGCTGTTTTTT.

The V call is TRBV5-5, the J call TRBJ2-5, with 7 bases lining up with TRBD1. The CDR3 contains 16 residues. V was clipped by 0 bases and J by 5 bases; unmatched bases: 10. Germline V gene sequence: CDR1 SGHKS, CDR2 YYEKEE (reference sequence). CDR3 bases: TGTGCCAGCAGCTTGGCCCTGGACAGGCTCGCCGAGACCCAGTACTTC. This translates into CASSLALDRLAETQYF.

This clonotype was picked up many times. The chain couples TRBV5-6 to TRBJ2-1; D perhaps matches TRBD1 (6 bases). The CDR3 runs 15 residues. Germline CDR1 SGHDT, CDR2 YYEEEE. Trimming left V 2 bases short and J 9 bases short, with 18 bases between. In DNA form, the CDR3 reads TGTGCCAGCAGCTTCATCGACAGGATCTCCGCTGAGCAGTTCTTC. Amino acid sequence: CASSFIDRISAEQFF.

The chain uses TRBV29-1 and TRBJ1-2, with unresolved D. V was cut by 5 bases and J by 4 bases, with 11 bases left in between. Germline V gives CDR1 SQVTM, CDR2 ANQGSEA. CDR3 length: 12 amino acids. The CDR3 DNA reads as TGCAGCGTTCGTCCCAGCAGCTATGGCTACACCTTC. Residues: CSVRPSSYGYTF.

This chain connects TRBV29-1 to TRBJ1-1; 9 nucleotides agree with TRBD1. V lost 7 bases to trimming and J lost 1 base; unmatched junction nucleotides: 10. The CDR3 has 15 residues. CDR1 and CDR2 from the germline V gene are SQVTM and ANQGSEA. DNA of the CDR3: TGCAGCGCTGTACAGGGGGCGCGGGCGAACACTGAAGCTTTCTTT. It codes for CSAVQGARANTEAFF.

This clonotype was found many times. The chain carries TRBV5-1 and TRBJ2-5; a weak D match, TRBD1 (6 bases). Looked up from germline, CDR1 is SGHRS and CDR2 is YFSETQ. This CDR3 comprises 15 residues. The V end was cut by 4 bases, the J end by 7 bases, with 20 bases between. CDR3 DNA sequence: TGCGCCAGCAGCACGGACAGCTCCCCCCTGGGGACCCAGTACTTC. As protein: CASSTDSSPLGTQYF.

This clonotype turned up a few times. The genes are TRBV29-1 and TRBJ2-1, with 9 nucleotides matching TRBD1. Trimming removed 0 bases from V and 1 base from J; junction bases left unmatched: 25. The germline V gene has CDR1 SQVTM and CDR2 ANQGSEA. The CDR3 contains 23 residues. The CDR3 spells CSVEDLGRFGGQGKRGSYNEQFF. Here the CDR3 DNA reads TGCAGCGTTGAAGATCTCGGAAGGTTCGGGGGACAGGGCAAAAGGGGTTCCTACAATGAGCAGTTCTTC.

This clonotype has ten or more counts. The gene calls are TRBV20-1 and TRBJ1-2; D is possibly TRBD1 (5 bases). In germline, CDR1 is DFQATT, CDR2 SNEGSKA (reference sequence). V dropped 2 bases and J dropped 4 bases, with 20 bases sitting between them. The CDR3 has 16 residues. As DNA, the CDR3 is TGCAGTGCTAGACCGAAGGGACTCCATCTACTCTATGGCTACACCTTC. Translating it yields CSARPKGLHLLYGYTF.

This clonotype was detected many times. The CDR3 sequence: CASSSSFSRMNTEAFF. In DNA, the CDR3 is TGCGCCAGCAGCTCCTCGTTTAGCCGGATGAACACTGAAGCTTTCTTT. The chain joins TRBV5-1 to TRBJ1-1; the D is unclear. Deletions cut 3 bases from V and 0 bases from J, with 15 bases between. This CDR3 region has 16 residues. Per the germline V gene, CDR1 is SGHRS and CDR2 is YFSETQ.

V is TRBV11-3 and J is TRBJ2-4, with D perhaps matching TRBD1 or TRBD2 (5 bases each). The V gene lost 10 bases and the J gene lost 0 bases, with 16 bases spanning the gap. This CDR3 region has 15 residues. The germline CDR1 and CDR2 sequences are SGHNT and YENEEA. CDR3 in DNA: TGTGCCACCGAGGGGCCTACTGTAGCCAAAAACATTCAGTACTTC. Its protein product is CATEGPTVAKNIQYF.

This clonotype has more than one count but fewer than ten. V gene TRBV20-1 combines with J gene TRBJ2-7; 7 nucleotides match TRBD1. The CDR3 spans 15 residues. Per the germline V gene, CDR1 is DFQATT and CDR2 is SNEGSKA (reference sequence). V trimming: 1 base; J trimming: 3 bases; junction bases outside the gene matches: 9. As DNA, the CDR3 is TGCAGTGCTAGAGCGCTGGGGACAGATAACTACGAGCAGTACTTC. It yields the protein CSARALGTDNYEQYF.